The 4 T cell receptor beta chains presented below share a single source sample, sequenced in a study of blood T cell repertoires in COVID-19. Method: immunoSEQ multiplex PCR; TCRdb's copy keeps in-frame clones and lacks some. Of 300,000 to 450,000 clones in the sample, about 90% are singletons; the top ten hold 1%. The sample was PBMCs or T cells enriched from blood (not recorded which). The receptors shown here come from a woman under 40 who had recovered from COVID-19.

This clone was observed a single time. The CDR3 is CASKFGSSYNSPLHF. CDR3 DNA sequence: TGTGCCAGCAAATTTGGGAGCTCCTATAATTCACCCCTCCACTTT. This rearrangement joins TRBV5-6 to TRBJ1-6; D remains ambiguous. V shed 6 bases and J shed 0 bases, with 10 bases lying between them. Germline V gene lookup returns CDR1 SGHDT and CDR2 YYEEEE. The CDR3 runs to 15 residues.

The chain has TRBV18 and TRBJ1-2; 11 bases map to TRBD1. Trimming cost V 3 bases and J 3 bases; bases outside gene matches: 6. The germline CDR1 and CDR2 sequences are KGHSH and LQKENI. The CDR3 covers 16 residues. CDR3 DNA: TGTGCCAGCTCACCCGTTCCGGGACAGGGGGACTATGGCTACACCTTC. Amino acid sequence: CASSPVPGQGDYGYTF.

The chain combines TRBV18 with TRBJ2-1, with D perhaps TRBD2 (5 bases). This CDR3 is built from 16 residues. The germline V and J ends were trimmed by 4 bases and 3 bases, with 16 bases remaining between them. Germline-derived CDR1 and CDR2 are KGHSH and LQKENI. CDR3 DNA sequence: TGTGCCAGCTCACTCGCAGCGGACCCTAGCTACAATGAGCAGTTCTTC. This codes for CASSLAADPSYNEQFF.

V and J are TRBV4-3 and TRBJ2-1; TRBD1 might be the D (5 bases). V was cut by 3 bases and J by 8 bases, with 14 bases left in between. CDR1 is LGHNA, CDR2 YSLEER, per germline. There are 14 residues in the CDR3. The CDR3 here is CASSQSLQGYEQFF. In DNA form, the CDR3 reads TGCGCCAGCAGCCAGAGCCTTCAGGGCTATGAGCAGTTCTTC.